Listed below are T cell receptor beta chains from one sample, sequenced in a study of T cells in Graves' hyperthyroidism and ophthalmopathy. MiXCR, run by TCRdb on the multiplex PCR reads, gives a single entry per CDR3 protein. This table has 560,000 or so distinct CDR3 sequences, about 45% appearing once. Specimen: peripheral blood or thyroid tissue (not recorded which). The source is a woman younger than 35 with Graves' hyperthyroidism. The CDR3 runs from the conserved cysteine through the conserved F or W. D genes are given only for firm matches. Size values are once, few and many counts, or a class for expanded clones, and some rows have none.

j_call: TRBJ1-5; v_call: TRBV25-1; clone_size: few; d_call: TRBD1; cdr3_nt: TGTGCCAGCAGTTACATAGGACAGGCAAATCAGCCCCAGCATTTT; cdr3_aa: CASSYIGQANQPQHF
j_call: TRBJ2-2; v_call: TRBV11-2; clone_size: -; d_call: TRBD1; cdr3_nt: TGTGCCAGCAGCTTAGACCAGGGGACAGGAGAGCTGTTTTTT; cdr3_aa: CASSLDQGTGELFF
j_call: TRBJ1-5; v_call: TRBV2; clone_size: many; d_call: -; cdr3_nt: TGTGCCAGCAGTGAATGGAGTACGGGCCAGCCCCAGCATTTT; cdr3_aa: CASSEWSTGQPQHF
j_call: TRBJ1-3; v_call: TRBV2; clone_size: -; d_call: TRBD1; cdr3_nt: TGTGCCATGGGAGGACAGGGAAGGACCATATATTTT; cdr3_aa: CAMGGQGRTIYF
j_call: TRBJ2-7; v_call: TRBV10-3; clone_size: few; d_call: -; cdr3_nt: TGTGCCAGCAGTGAGACGTCCGCGACCGACTACGAGCAGTACTTC; cdr3_aa: CASSETSATDYEQYF
j_call: TRBJ2-2; v_call: TRBV6-1; clone_size: -; d_call: -; cdr3_nt: TGTGCCAGCAGAAGGACGCACACCGGGGAGCTGTTTTTT; cdr3_aa: CASRRTHTGELFF
j_call: TRBJ1-5; v_call: TRBV29-1; clone_size: -; d_call: -; cdr3_nt: TGCAGTGCTATCCTCCGCCACGTTAATCAGCCCCAGCATTTT; cdr3_aa: CSAILRHVNQPQHF
j_call: TRBJ2-5; v_call: TRBV9; clone_size: -; d_call: -; cdr3_nt: TGTGCCAGCACCCCCAATCAGTTCCAAGAGACCCAGTACTTC; cdr3_aa: CASTPNQFQETQYF
j_call: TRBJ2-5; v_call: TRBV7-7; clone_size: many; d_call: TRBD2; cdr3_nt: TGTGCTAGCAGCTCAACTAGCGGGGGGGCAGAGACCCAGTACTTC; cdr3_aa: CASSSTSGGAETQYF
j_call: TRBJ2-7; v_call: TRBV10-3; clone_size: many; d_call: TRBD2; cdr3_nt: TGTGCCACCACACATCGCGAGGGAGGGGACGAGCAGTACTTC; cdr3_aa: CATTHREGGDEQYF
j_call: TRBJ2-5; v_call: TRBV20-1; clone_size: -; d_call: TRBD2; cdr3_nt: TGCAGTGCTAGAGATGCAGGGACTAGCGGGCTCGAGACCCAGTACTTC; cdr3_aa: CSARDAGTSGLETQYF
j_call: TRBJ2-5; v_call: TRBV5-1; clone_size: -; d_call: -; cdr3_nt: TGCGCCAGCAGCGGCTTAGGGAGTGAGACCCAGTACTTC; cdr3_aa: CASSGLGSETQYF
j_call: TRBJ2-7; v_call: TRBV7-8; clone_size: many; d_call: -; cdr3_nt: TGTGCCAGCAGCATAACCTTCTACGAGCAGTACTTC; cdr3_aa: CASSITFYEQYF
j_call: TRBJ2-1; v_call: TRBV10-3; clone_size: -; d_call: -; cdr3_nt: TGTGCCATCAACTTAGAGCTCTTCCATGAGCAGTTCTTC; cdr3_aa: CAINLELFHEQFF
j_call: TRBJ2-6; v_call: TRBV2; clone_size: many; d_call: -; cdr3_nt: TGTGCCAGCAGGATCCAGGGCTCTGGGGCCAACGTCCTGACTTTC; cdr3_aa: CASRIQGSGANVLTF
j_call: TRBJ2-7; v_call: TRBV7-9; clone_size: -; d_call: -; cdr3_nt: TGTGCCAGCAGCTTAGCGGACACCTACGAGCAGTACTTC; cdr3_aa: CASSLADTYEQYF
j_call: TRBJ2-5; v_call: TRBV29-1; clone_size: -; d_call: TRBD1; cdr3_nt: TGCAGCGTTACGACAGGGGATGGGGAGACCCAGTACTTC; cdr3_aa: CSVTTGDGETQYF
j_call: TRBJ2-7; v_call: TRBV2; clone_size: few; d_call: -; cdr3_nt: TGTGCCAGCAGTGATCTCCACCCACCCTACGAGCAGTACTTC; cdr3_aa: CASSDLHPPYEQYF
j_call: TRBJ1-5; v_call: TRBV24-1; clone_size: many; d_call: -; cdr3_nt: TGTGCCACCAGTGATGGCCATGGTCAGCCCCAGCATTTT; cdr3_aa: CATSDGHGQPQHF
j_call: TRBJ1-1; v_call: TRBV15; clone_size: -; d_call: -; cdr3_nt: TGTGCCACCAGCGGTGCCAGGTTTGGCACTGAAGCTTTCTTT; cdr3_aa: CATSGARFGTEAFF
j_call: TRBJ2-6; v_call: TRBV10-3; clone_size: few; d_call: TRBD1; cdr3_nt: TGTGCCAGCAGTTTACAGGGGTACTCTGGGGCCAACGTCCTGACTTTC; cdr3_aa: CASSLQGYSGANVLTF
j_call: TRBJ2-2; v_call: TRBV7-6; clone_size: -; d_call: -; cdr3_nt: TGTGCCAGCAGCCCCGGACTACATCACACCGGGGAGCTGTTTTTT; cdr3_aa: CASSPGLHHTGELFF
j_call: TRBJ2-5; v_call: TRBV2; clone_size: -; d_call: -; cdr3_nt: TGTGCCAGCGTTGTGATGGTGAGAGAGACCCAGTACTTC; cdr3_aa: CASVVMVRETQYF
j_call: TRBJ2-7; v_call: TRBV6-5; clone_size: -; d_call: TRBD1; cdr3_nt: TGTGCCAGCAGTCTCCGGGACAGGGAAGGGAACTACGAGCAGTACTTC; cdr3_aa: CASSLRDREGNYEQYF
j_call: TRBJ2-5; v_call: TRBV4-2; clone_size: few; d_call: -; cdr3_nt: TGTGCCAGCAGCCAGGAAGGGTGGGAGACCCAGTACTTC; cdr3_aa: CASSQEGWETQYF
j_call: TRBJ2-5; v_call: TRBV27; clone_size: -; d_call: TRBD1; cdr3_nt: TGTGCCAGCAGTATACAGGGGGGAAAGACCCAGTACTTC; cdr3_aa: CASSIQGGKTQYF
j_call: TRBJ2-2; v_call: TRBV7-7; clone_size: -; d_call: -; cdr3_nt: TGTGCTAGCAGCTTAGGGCTATCGAACACCGGGGAGCTGTTTTTT; cdr3_aa: CASSLGLSNTGELFF
j_call: TRBJ2-3; v_call: TRBV7-9; clone_size: -; d_call: TRBD2; cdr3_nt: TGTGCCAGCAGCTTAGCGGTCGGGACTAGCGGGAGGAGGTTTGGGGATACGCAGTATTTT; cdr3_aa: CASSLAVGTSGRRFGDTQYF
j_call: TRBJ1-5; v_call: TRBV7-2; clone_size: -; d_call: -; cdr3_nt: TGTGCCAGCAGCTTAGGCTGGGCCACGATGGGTCAGCCCCAGCATTTT; cdr3_aa: CASSLGWATMGQPQHF
j_call: TRBJ1-2; v_call: TRBV5-1; clone_size: -; d_call: -; cdr3_nt: TGCGCCAGCAGCCCTGAGGACAGCTATGGCTACACCTTC; cdr3_aa: CASSPEDSYGYTF
j_call: TRBJ1-2; v_call: TRBV20-1; clone_size: few; d_call: TRBD1; cdr3_nt: TGCAGTGCCATGGGACAGATGGACTATGGCTACACCTTC; cdr3_aa: CSAMGQMDYGYTF
j_call: TRBJ2-2; v_call: TRBV15; clone_size: many; d_call: TRBD2; cdr3_nt: TGTGCCACCAGCAGAGATGGGAGGGCGAACACCGGGGAGCTGTTTTTT; cdr3_aa: CATSRDGRANTGELFF
j_call: TRBJ2-7; v_call: TRBV7-8; clone_size: -; d_call: TRBD2; cdr3_nt: TGTGCCAGCAACTTAGCGTCGGCGGGAGCCGAGCAGTACTTC; cdr3_aa: CASNLASAGAEQYF
j_call: TRBJ1-4; v_call: TRBV7-2; clone_size: -; d_call: -; cdr3_nt: TGTGCCAGCAGCAAGAGTCATAATGGAGAAAAACTGTTTTTT; cdr3_aa: CASSKSHNGEKLFF
j_call: TRBJ2-7; v_call: TRBV7-2; clone_size: -; d_call: TRBD2; cdr3_nt: TGTGCCAGCAGCGGAGCGGGGCCCGGAGACGAGCAGTACTTC; cdr3_aa: CASSGAGPGDEQYF
j_call: TRBJ2-7; v_call: TRBV15; clone_size: -; d_call: -; cdr3_nt: TGTGCCACCAGCAGCCGGGGGCGGAGGGCCTACGAGCAGTACTTC; cdr3_aa: CATSSRGRRAYEQYF
j_call: TRBJ1-1; v_call: TRBV29-1; clone_size: many; d_call: TRBD1; cdr3_nt: TGCAGCGTTGAACCCGGGACAGGGAACACTGAAGCTTTCTTT; cdr3_aa: CSVEPGTGNTEAFF
j_call: TRBJ2-5; v_call: TRBV9; clone_size: -; d_call: TRBD2; cdr3_nt: TGTGCCAGCAGCGTACGGTCTAGCGGCTGGCAAGAGACCCAGTACTTC; cdr3_aa: CASSVRSSGWQETQYF
j_call: TRBJ2-5; v_call: TRBV7-9; clone_size: -; d_call: -; cdr3_nt: TGTGCCAGCAGCTTAGCCCGGGACTTC; cdr3_aa: CASSLARDF
j_call: TRBJ1-2; v_call: TRBV25-1; clone_size: -; d_call: TRBD1; cdr3_nt: TGTGCCAGCAGTGAATATCCAGGGGGGCAAAACTATGGCTACACCTTC; cdr3_aa: CASSEYPGGQNYGYTF
j_call: TRBJ2-7; v_call: TRBV29-1; clone_size: -; d_call: -; cdr3_nt: TGCAGCGTTGCCTCCCGGACACACAACCCCTACGAGCAGTACTTC; cdr3_aa: CSVASRTHNPYEQYF
j_call: TRBJ1-4; v_call: TRBV7-6; clone_size: few; d_call: TRBD1; cdr3_nt: TGTGCCAGCAGCTCTTCGGGGACAGCGAGGAATGAAAAACTGTTTTTT; cdr3_aa: CASSSSGTARNEKLFF
j_call: TRBJ1-3; v_call: TRBV2; clone_size: few; d_call: TRBD1; cdr3_nt: TGTGCCAGCAGTCTGACAGGGCGGGCTGGAAACACCATATATTTT; cdr3_aa: CASSLTGRAGNTIYF
j_call: TRBJ1-3; v_call: TRBV12-3/TRBV12-4; clone_size: -; d_call: TRBD1; cdr3_nt: TGTGCCAGCAGTACCCCTAGGGGGCTTGAAAACACCATATATTTT; cdr3_aa: CASSTPRGLENTIYF
j_call: TRBJ1-1; v_call: TRBV7-9; clone_size: many; d_call: -; cdr3_nt: TGTGCCAGCAGCTTGGCAGGGACGTTGAACACTGAAGCTTTCTTT; cdr3_aa: CASSLAGTLNTEAFF
j_call: TRBJ2-7; v_call: TRBV12-3/TRBV12-4; clone_size: -; d_call: -; cdr3_nt: TGTGCCAGCAGTTTCCTTTTAGGGCGGGAGCAGTACTTC; cdr3_aa: CASSFLLGREQYF
j_call: TRBJ2-7; v_call: TRBV2; clone_size: -; d_call: -; cdr3_nt: TGTGCCAGCAGTGAAGTGGGGTTTGTCTCCTACGAGCAGTACTTC; cdr3_aa: CASSEVGFVSYEQYF
j_call: TRBJ1-2; v_call: TRBV12-3/TRBV12-4; clone_size: few; d_call: -; cdr3_nt: TGTGCCAGCAGTAGGGACCCCCTAGGGGGCTACACCTTC; cdr3_aa: CASSRDPLGGYTF
j_call: TRBJ2-7; v_call: TRBV20-1; clone_size: -; d_call: -; cdr3_nt: TGCAGTGCTAGTTCAGGGCTTGAGCAGTACTTC; cdr3_aa: CSASSGLEQYF
j_call: TRBJ1-5; v_call: TRBV2; clone_size: many; d_call: TRBD1; cdr3_nt: TGTGCCAGCAGGGCAGGGGGGACGAATCAGCCCCAGCATTTT; cdr3_aa: CASRAGGTNQPQHF
j_call: TRBJ1-1; v_call: TRBV24-1; clone_size: many; d_call: -; cdr3_nt: TGTGCCACCAGTGTAGGTGGGACTGAAGCTTTCTTT; cdr3_aa: CATSVGGTEAFF
j_call: TRBJ1-5; v_call: TRBV12-3/TRBV12-4; clone_size: -; d_call: -; cdr3_nt: TGTGCCAGCAGTGAGCAGAGCAATCAGCCCCAGCATTTT; cdr3_aa: CASSEQSNQPQHF
j_call: TRBJ1-1; v_call: TRBV6-5; clone_size: few; d_call: -; cdr3_nt: TGTGCCAGCAGCGTGGCGGGGGGCGGAAACACTGAAGCTTTCTTT; cdr3_aa: CASSVAGGGNTEAFF
j_call: TRBJ1-1; v_call: TRBV7-9; clone_size: few; d_call: -; cdr3_nt: TGTGCCAGCAGCCACTCATGGACAGCGAACACTGAAGCTTTCTTT; cdr3_aa: CASSHSWTANTEAFF
j_call: TRBJ1-1; v_call: TRBV12-3/TRBV12-4; clone_size: -; d_call: -; cdr3_nt: TGTGCCAGCAGCCTAAAGAGGGGAGCTTTCTTT; cdr3_aa: CASSLKRGAFF
j_call: TRBJ1-4; v_call: TRBV29-1; clone_size: -; d_call: -; cdr3_nt: TGCAGCGTGACGACTGGCGGCGGAGAAAAACTGTTTTTT; cdr3_aa: CSVTTGGGEKLFF
j_call: TRBJ2-1; v_call: TRBV19; clone_size: -; d_call: TRBD2; cdr3_nt: TGTGCCAGTAGTACTAGCGGGAGGTACAATGAGCAGTTCTTC; cdr3_aa: CASSTSGRYNEQFF
j_call: TRBJ2-7; v_call: TRBV7-2; clone_size: few; d_call: -; cdr3_nt: TGTGCCAGCAGCCACGGGGCGGACGAGCAGTACTTC; cdr3_aa: CASSHGADEQYF
j_call: TRBJ2-7; v_call: TRBV6-5; clone_size: once; d_call: -; cdr3_nt: TGTGCCAGCGGTGCGGTCCCCTCCTACGAGCAGTACTTC; cdr3_aa: CASGAVPSYEQYF